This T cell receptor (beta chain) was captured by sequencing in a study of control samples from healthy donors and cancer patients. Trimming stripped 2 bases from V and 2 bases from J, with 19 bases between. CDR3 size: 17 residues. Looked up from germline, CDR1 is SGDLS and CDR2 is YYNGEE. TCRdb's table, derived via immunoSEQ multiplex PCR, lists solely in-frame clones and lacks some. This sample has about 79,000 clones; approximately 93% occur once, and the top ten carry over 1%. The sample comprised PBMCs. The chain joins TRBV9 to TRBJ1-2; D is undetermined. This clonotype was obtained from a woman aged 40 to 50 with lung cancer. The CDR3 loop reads CASSVSKLGVGNYGYTF. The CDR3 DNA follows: TGTGCCAGCAGCGTTAGTAAGCTCGGGGTCGGAAACTATGGCTACACCTTC.